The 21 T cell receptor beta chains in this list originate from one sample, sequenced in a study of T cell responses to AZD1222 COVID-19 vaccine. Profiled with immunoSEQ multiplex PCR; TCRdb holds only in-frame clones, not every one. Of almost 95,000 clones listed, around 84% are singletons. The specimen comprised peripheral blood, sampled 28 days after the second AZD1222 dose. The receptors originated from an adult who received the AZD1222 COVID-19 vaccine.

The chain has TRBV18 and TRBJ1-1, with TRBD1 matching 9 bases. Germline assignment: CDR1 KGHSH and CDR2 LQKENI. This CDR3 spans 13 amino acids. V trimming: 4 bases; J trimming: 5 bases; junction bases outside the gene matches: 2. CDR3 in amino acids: CASSRTGDTEAFF. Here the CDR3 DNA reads TGTGCCAGCTCACGGACAGGGGATACTGAAGCTTTCTTT.

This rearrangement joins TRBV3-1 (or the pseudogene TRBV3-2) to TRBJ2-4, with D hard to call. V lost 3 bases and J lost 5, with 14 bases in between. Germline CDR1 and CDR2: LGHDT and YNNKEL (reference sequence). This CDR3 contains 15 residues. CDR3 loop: CASSQVPAGQNIQYF. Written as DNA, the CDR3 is TGTGCCAGCAGCCAGGTCCCGGCAGGCCAAAACATTCAGTACTTC.

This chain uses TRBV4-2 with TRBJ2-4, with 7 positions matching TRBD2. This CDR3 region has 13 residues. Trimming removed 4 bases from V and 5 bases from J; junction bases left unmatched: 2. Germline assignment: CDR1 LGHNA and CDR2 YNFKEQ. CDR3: CASSRGGENIQYF. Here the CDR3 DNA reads TGTGCCAGCAGCCGGGGGGGAGAAAACATTCAGTACTTC.

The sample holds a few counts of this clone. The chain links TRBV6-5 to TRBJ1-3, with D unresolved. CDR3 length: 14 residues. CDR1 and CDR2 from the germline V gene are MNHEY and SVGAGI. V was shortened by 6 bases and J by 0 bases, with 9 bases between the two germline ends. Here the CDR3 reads CASRISSSGNTIYF. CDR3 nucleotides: TGTGCCAGCAGGATTAGTAGCTCTGGAAACACCATATATTTT.

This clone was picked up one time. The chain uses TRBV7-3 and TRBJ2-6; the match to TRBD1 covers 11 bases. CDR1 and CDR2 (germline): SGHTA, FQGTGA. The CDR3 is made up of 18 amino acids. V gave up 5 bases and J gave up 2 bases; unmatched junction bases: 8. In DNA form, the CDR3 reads TGTGCCAGCAGCGTCCGGACAGGGGGCTCTCCTGGGGCCAACGTCCTGACTTTC. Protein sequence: CASSVRTGGSPGANVLTF.

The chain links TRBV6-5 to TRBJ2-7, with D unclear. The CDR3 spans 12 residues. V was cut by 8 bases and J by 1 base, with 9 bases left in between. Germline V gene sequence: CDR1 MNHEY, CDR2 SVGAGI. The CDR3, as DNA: TGTGCCAGCCGGAACAGTTCCTACGAGCAGTACTTC. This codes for CASRNSSYEQYF.

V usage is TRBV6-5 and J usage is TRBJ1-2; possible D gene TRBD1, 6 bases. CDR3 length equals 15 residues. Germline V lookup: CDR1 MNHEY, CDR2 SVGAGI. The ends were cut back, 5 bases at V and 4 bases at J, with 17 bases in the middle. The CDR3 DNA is TGTGCCAGCAGTCCAGTCTTCGGGACACCCTATGGCTACACCTTC. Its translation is CASSPVFGTPYGYTF.

The CDR3 region is CASSLDPGWNQPQHF. CDR3 nucleotides: TGTGCCAGCAGCTTAGACCCAGGGTGGAATCAGCCCCAGCATTTT. The rearrangement joins TRBV11-2 to TRBJ1-5; maybe TRBD1 (5 bases). Germline CDR1 SGHAT, CDR2 FQNNGV. The germline V and J ends were trimmed by 0 bases and 4 bases, with 10 bases remaining between them. The CDR3 runs to 15 residues.

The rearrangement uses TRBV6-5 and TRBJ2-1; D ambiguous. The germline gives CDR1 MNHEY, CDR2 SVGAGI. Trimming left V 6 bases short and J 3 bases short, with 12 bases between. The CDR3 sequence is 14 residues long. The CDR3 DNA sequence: TGTGCCAGCAGGAAGATGGCGGACTACAATGAGCAGTTCTTC. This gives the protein CASRKMADYNEQFF.

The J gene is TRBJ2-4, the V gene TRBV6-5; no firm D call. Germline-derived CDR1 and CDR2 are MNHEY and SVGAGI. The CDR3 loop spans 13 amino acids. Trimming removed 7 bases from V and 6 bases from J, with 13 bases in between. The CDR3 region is CASKIGIGNIQYF. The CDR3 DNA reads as TGTGCCAGCAAAATCGGTATAGGAAACATTCAGTACTTC.

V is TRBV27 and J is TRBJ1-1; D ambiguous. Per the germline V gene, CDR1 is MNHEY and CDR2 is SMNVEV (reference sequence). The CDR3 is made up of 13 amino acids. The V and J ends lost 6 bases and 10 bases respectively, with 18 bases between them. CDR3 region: CASSQLLSGSAFF. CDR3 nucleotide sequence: TGTGCCAGCAGCCAGCTCCTCAGCGGATCAGCTTTCTTT.

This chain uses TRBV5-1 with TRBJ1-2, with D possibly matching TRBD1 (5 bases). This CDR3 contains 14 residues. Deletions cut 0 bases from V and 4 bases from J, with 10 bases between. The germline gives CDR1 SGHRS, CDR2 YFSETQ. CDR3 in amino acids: CASSLGPGGYGYTF. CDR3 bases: TGCGCCAGCAGCTTGGGCCCCGGGGGCTATGGCTACACCTTC.

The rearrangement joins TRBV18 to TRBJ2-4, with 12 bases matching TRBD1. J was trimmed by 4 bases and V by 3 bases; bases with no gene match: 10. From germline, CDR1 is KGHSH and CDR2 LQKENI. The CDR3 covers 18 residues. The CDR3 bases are TGTGCCAGCTCACCCATCTCCGGGACAGGGGGCCTAAAAAACATTCAGTACTTC. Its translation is CASSPISGTGGLKNIQYF.

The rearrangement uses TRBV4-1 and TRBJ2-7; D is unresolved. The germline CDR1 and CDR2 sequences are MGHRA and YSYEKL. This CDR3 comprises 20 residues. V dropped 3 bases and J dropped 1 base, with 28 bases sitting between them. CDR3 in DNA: TGCGCCAGCAGCCACAACTCGCCTTGGGCGTCCTCTGAGTGGTCCTACGAGCAGTACTTC. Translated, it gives CASSHNSPWASSEWSYEQYF.

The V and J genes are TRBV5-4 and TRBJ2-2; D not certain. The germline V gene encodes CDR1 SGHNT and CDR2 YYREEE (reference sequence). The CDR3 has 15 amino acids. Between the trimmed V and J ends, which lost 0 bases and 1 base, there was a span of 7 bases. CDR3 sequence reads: CASSLEGMNTGELFF. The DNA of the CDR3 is TGTGCCAGCAGCTTGGAGGGAATGAACACCGGGGAGCTGTTTTTT.

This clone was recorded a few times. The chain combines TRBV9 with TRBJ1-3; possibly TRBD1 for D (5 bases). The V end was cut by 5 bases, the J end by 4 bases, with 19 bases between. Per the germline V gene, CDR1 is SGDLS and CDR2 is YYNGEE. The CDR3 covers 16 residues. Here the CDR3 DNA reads TGTGCCAGCAGACCTGGGGACCTTGGCGAGGGAAACACCATATATTTT. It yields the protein CASRPGDLGEGNTIYF.

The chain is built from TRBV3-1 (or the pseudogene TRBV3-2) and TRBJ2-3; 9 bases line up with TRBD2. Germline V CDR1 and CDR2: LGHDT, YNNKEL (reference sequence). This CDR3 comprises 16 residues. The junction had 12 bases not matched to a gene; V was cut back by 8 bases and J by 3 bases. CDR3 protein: CASSPSGTHRTDTQYF. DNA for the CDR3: TGTGCCAGCTCACCTAGCGGGACGCACAGGACAGATACGCAGTATTTT.

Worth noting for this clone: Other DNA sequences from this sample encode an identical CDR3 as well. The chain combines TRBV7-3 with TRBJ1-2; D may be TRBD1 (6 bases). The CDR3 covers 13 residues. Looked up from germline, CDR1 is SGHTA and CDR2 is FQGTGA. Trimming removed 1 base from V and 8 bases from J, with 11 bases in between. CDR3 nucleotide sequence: TGTGCCAGCAGCTTAATCGGGGGGCTCGGCTACACCTTC. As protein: CASSLIGGLGYTF.

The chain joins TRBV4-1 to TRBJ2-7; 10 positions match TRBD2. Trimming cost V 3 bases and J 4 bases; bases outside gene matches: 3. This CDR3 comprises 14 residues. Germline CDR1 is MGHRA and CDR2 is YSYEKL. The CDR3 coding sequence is TGCGCCAGCAGCCAGGGACTAGCGTATTACGAGCAGTACTTC. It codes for CASSQGLAYYEQYF.

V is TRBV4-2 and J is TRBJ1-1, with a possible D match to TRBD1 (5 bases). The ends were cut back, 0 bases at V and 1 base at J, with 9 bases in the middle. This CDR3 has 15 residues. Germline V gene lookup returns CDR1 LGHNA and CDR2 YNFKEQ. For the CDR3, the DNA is TGTGCCAGCAGCCAAGAAATACAGGCGAACACTGAAGCTTTCTTT. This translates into CASSQEIQANTEAFF.

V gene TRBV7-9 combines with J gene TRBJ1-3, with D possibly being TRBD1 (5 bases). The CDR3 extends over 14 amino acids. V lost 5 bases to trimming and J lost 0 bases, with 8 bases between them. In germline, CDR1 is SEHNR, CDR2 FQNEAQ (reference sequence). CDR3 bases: TGTGCCAGCAGCCACAGGCTCTCTGGAAACACCATATATTTT. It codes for CASSHRLSGNTIYF.